A single sample gave rise to the 8 T cell receptor beta chains below, sequenced in a study of cytomegalovirus exposure and HLA in healthy donors. A multiplex PCR was run with 60 Vbeta primers and 13 Jbeta primers. The protocol was immunoSEQ multiplex PCR, while the TCRdb copy is restricted to in-frame clones and leaves out a portion. The sample carries over 150,000 clones, about four fifths recorded once. The specimen sequenced was PBMCs. The origin of the receptors is a young man in good health and CMV-seropositive.

This clone has a single count. V and J are TRBV4-1 and TRBJ2-2; the match to TRBD1 covers 12 bases. V trimming: 0 bases; J trimming: 7 bases; junction bases outside the gene matches: 3. Germline values: CDR1 MGHRA, CDR2 YSYEKL. The CDR3 consists of 16 residues. As DNA, the CDR3 is TGCGCCAGCAGCCAAGATGGGACAGGGGGCATCGGGGAGCTGTTTTTT. It encodes CASSQDGTGGIGELFF.

The chain is built from TRBV27 and TRBJ1-5; 10 bases map to TRBD1. The CDR3 totals 15 residues. The germline CDR1 and CDR2 sequences are MNHEY and SMNVEV (reference sequence). V dropped 6 bases and J dropped 1; count of bases not matched to a gene: 3. DNA for the CDR3: TGTGCCAGCAGGGGGACAGGGGTCAGCAATCAGCCCCAGCATTTT. It codes for CASRGTGVSNQPQHF.

This rearrangement joins TRBV6-5 to TRBJ2-5; possibly TRBD2 for D (6 bases). CDR1 is MNHEY and CDR2 is SVGAGI in the germline V gene. This CDR3 spans 14 amino acids. V lost 6 bases and J 1 base, leaving 12 bases between the germline ends. CDR3 residues: CASRRGSSQETQYF. The CDR3 bases are TGTGCCAGCAGGCGGGGATCTTCCCAAGAGACCCAGTACTTC.

CDR3 DNA sequence: TGTGCCAGCAGTACAGGGGGCTCAACTAATGAAAAACTGTTTTTT. It is translated as CASSTGGSTNEKLFF. V is TRBV6-1 and J is TRBJ1-4; 9 bases align to TRBD1. Germline loops: CDR1 MNHNS, CDR2 SASEGT. The ends lost 5 bases at V and 0 bases at J; junction bases unmatched: 1. The CDR3 runs 15 residues.

This rearrangement joins TRBV6-6 to TRBJ2-5; no firm D call. This CDR3 has 12 residues. The germline V gene encodes CDR1 MNHNY and CDR2 SVGAGI (reference sequence). Between the trimmed V and J ends, which lost 6 bases and 11 bases, there was a span of 16 bases. This CDR3 is CASSLTQPWQYF. The CDR3 DNA follows: TGTGCCAGCAGCTTAACACAGCCTTGGCAGTACTTC.

The count of this clone is one. This chain uses TRBV28 with TRBJ2-5, with 9 bases that match TRBD2. The V and J ends lost 2 bases and 3 bases, in that order; junction bases with no gene match: 4. The CDR3 loop spans 15 amino acids. Looked up from germline, CDR1 is MDHEN and CDR2 is SYDVKM. CDR3 in amino acids: CASSLGLAGKETQYF. DNA of the CDR3: TGTGCCAGCAGTTTAGGGCTAGCGGGAAAAGAGACCCAGTACTTC. Looking up the rest from reference TRBV28 and TRBJ2-5 gives the full variable domain: DVKVTQSSRYLVKRTGEKVFLECVQDMDHENMFWYRQDPGLGLRLIYFSYDVKMKEKGDIPEGYSVSREKKERFSLILESASTNQTSMYLCASSLGLAGKETQYFGPGTRLLVL.

V and J are TRBV14 and TRBJ2-3, with 9 bases identical to TRBD2. CDR3 length: 19 amino acids. The V gene's germline CDR1 is SGHDN and CDR2 FVKESK. The ends lost 1 base at V and 2 bases at J; junction bases unmatched: 13. CDR3 in DNA: TGTGCCAGCAGCCAAGGCCCCCTATGGTCTAGCGGGACCACAGATACGCAGTATTTT. This encodes CASSQGPLWSSGTTDTQYF.

The chain is built from TRBV5-1 and TRBJ2-7, with TRBD1 matching over 7 bases. The germline V gene has CDR1 SGHRS and CDR2 YFSETQ. This CDR3 spans 15 amino acids. The V and J ends lost 8 bases and 7 bases, in that order; junction bases with no gene match: 18. The CDR3 sequence: CASQSRWGQTDEQYF. The CDR3 DNA reads TGCGCCAGTCAATCCCGGTGGGGACAGACCGATGAGCAGTACTTC. Drawing the rest from reference TRBV5-1 and TRBJ2-7, the complete variable domain is KAGVTQTPRYLIKTRGQQVTLSCSPISGHRSVSWYQQTPGQGLQFLFEYFSETQRNKGNFPGRFSGRQFSNSRSEMNVSTLELGDSALYLCASQSRWGQTDEQYFGPGTRLTVT.